This T cell receptor beta chain was found in a study of T cells in Graves' hyperthyroidism and ophthalmopathy. This clonotype was detected many times. This CDR3 is 12 amino acids long. Trimming removed 7 bases from V and 4 bases from J, with 11 bases in between. Germline-derived CDR1 and CDR2 are MNHNS and SASEGT. The CDR3 regions of TCR beta were amplified from RNA transcripts. During a first-round RT-PCR of the TCR CDR3, the HTBI primer set was used. MiXCR was run by TCRdb on the multiplex PCR reads, yielding one entry per CDR3 protein. Here the sample spans 450,000 to 650,000 distinct CDR3 sequences, less than 25% being singletons.

The receptor was derived from a man younger than 30 with Graves' hyperthyroidism. Sequences were obtained from blood. The V gene is TRBV6-1, the J gene TRBJ2-7; weak D call: TRBD1 (6 bases). In nucleotides, the CDR3 is TGTGCCAGCAAGGGGACACCTTACGAGCAGTACTTC. It encodes CASKGTPYEQYF.